The sequence of this TCR beta chain was determined in a study of T cell responses to AZD1222 COVID-19 vaccine. TCRdb's table, derived via immunoSEQ multiplex PCR, lists solely in-frame clones and lacks some. The table lists over 75,000 clones, around 89% of them singletons. Regarding this clone: What it binds is not known.

The study's findings and limits: Epitopes outside B.1.351 and B.1.1.7 mutated regions reportedly drew nearly half of spike TCRs. Only a handful of AZD1222 recipients, six or seven in all, had baseline seropositivity. Donors were mostly white British, more females; clonal diversity possibly underestimated. Repertoire sampling happened only post peak T cell response.

Sequencing was performed on peripheral blood, taken on day 0 of AZD1222 vaccination. The origin of this receptor is an adult in good health.

In DNA form, the CDR3 reads TGTGCCAGCAGCTTAGAGGGTTGGGATTCACCCCTCCACTTT. Protein product: CASSLEGWDSPLHF. V and J are TRBV7-2 and TRBJ1-6; D call uncertain. The CDR3 covers 14 residues. With 1 base removed from V and 8 bases from J, the gap between germline ends came to 9 bases. Germline assignment: CDR1 SGHTA and CDR2 FQGNSA. Filled out from reference TRBV7-2 and TRBJ1-6, the complete variable domain reads GAGVSQSPSNKVTEKGKDVELRCDPISGHTALYWYRQSLGQGLEFLIYFQGNSAPDKSGLPSDRFSAERTGGSVSTLTIQRTQQEDSAVYLCASSLEGWDSPLHFGNGTRLTVT.